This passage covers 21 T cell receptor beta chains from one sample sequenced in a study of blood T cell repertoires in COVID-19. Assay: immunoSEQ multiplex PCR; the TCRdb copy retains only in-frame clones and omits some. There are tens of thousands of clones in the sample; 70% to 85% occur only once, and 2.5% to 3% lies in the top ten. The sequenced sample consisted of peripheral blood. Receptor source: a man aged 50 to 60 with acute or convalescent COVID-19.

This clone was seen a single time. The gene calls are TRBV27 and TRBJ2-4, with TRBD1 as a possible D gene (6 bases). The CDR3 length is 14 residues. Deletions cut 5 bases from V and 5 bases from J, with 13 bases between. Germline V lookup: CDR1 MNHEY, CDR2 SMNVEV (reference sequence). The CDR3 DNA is TGTGCCAGCAGTAAGCAGGGGACGGAAAACATTCAGTACTTC. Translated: CASSKQGTENIQYF.

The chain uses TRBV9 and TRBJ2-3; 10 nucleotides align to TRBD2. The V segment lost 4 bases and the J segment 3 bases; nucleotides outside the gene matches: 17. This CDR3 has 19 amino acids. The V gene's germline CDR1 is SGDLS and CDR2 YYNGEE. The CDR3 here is CASSPRGSRPSGGTDTQYF. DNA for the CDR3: TGTGCCAGCAGCCCCCGCGGTAGCAGGCCTAGCGGGGGTACAGATACGCAGTATTTT.

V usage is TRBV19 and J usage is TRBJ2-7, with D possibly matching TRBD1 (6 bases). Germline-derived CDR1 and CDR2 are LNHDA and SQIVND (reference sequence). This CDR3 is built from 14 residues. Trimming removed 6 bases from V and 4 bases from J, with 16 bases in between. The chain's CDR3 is CASSLTGRLYEQYF. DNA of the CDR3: TGTGCCAGTAGCCTGACAGGCCGACTTTACGAGCAGTACTTC.

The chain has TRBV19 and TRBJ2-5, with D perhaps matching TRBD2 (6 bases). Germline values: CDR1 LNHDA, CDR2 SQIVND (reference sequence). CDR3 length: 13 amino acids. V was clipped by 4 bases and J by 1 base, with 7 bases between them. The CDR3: CASSKGLQETQYF. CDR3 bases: TGTGCCAGTAGTAAGGGACTCCAAGAGACCCAGTACTTC.

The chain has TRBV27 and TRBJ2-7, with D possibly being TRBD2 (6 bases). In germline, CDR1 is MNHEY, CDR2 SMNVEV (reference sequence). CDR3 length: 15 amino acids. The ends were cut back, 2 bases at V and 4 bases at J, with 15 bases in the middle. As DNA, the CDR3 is TGTGCCAGCAGTTTAGACGGGAGTACCCATTACGAGCAGTACTTC. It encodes CASSLDGSTHYEQYF.

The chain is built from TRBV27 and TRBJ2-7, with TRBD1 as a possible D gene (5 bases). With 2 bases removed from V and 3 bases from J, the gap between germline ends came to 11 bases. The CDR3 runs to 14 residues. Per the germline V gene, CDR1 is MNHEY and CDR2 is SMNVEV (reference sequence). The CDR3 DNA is TGTGCCAGCAGTTTACTCCCAGGGAACTACGAGCAGTACTTC. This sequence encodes CASSLLPGNYEQYF.

The CDR3 DNA reads as TGTGCCACCAGCATACAGGACACTGAAGCTTTCTTT. As protein: CATSIQDTEAFF. The chain uses TRBV15 and TRBJ1-1; perhaps TRBD1 as D (5 bases). Germline CDR1 and CDR2: LNHNV and YYDKDF (reference sequence). V lost 4 bases and J lost 3, with 6 bases in between. The CDR3 covers 12 residues.

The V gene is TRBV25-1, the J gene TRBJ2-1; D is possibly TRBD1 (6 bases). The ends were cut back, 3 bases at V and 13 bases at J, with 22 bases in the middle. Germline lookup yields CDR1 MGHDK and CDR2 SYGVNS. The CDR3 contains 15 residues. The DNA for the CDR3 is TGTGCCAGCAGTGATACCGAACAGGGTCCCCCCTCTCAGTTCTTC. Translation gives CASSDTEQGPPSQFF.

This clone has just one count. CDR3 nucleotide sequence: TGCAGCGTTGAATTGGGCCTGAATCAGCCCCAGCATTTT. This encodes CSVELGLNQPQHF. The rearrangement links TRBV29-1 to TRBJ1-5; D is unresolved. In germline, CDR1 is SQVTM, CDR2 ANQGSEA. The CDR3 runs 13 residues. V dropped 2 bases and J dropped 4 bases, with 9 bases sitting between them.

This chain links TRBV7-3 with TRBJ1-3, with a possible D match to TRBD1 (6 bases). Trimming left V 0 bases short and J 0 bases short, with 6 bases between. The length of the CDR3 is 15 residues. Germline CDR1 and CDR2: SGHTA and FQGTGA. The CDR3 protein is CASSLTGGSGNTIYF. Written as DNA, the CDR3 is TGTGCCAGCAGCTTAACAGGGGGCTCTGGAAACACCATATATTTT.

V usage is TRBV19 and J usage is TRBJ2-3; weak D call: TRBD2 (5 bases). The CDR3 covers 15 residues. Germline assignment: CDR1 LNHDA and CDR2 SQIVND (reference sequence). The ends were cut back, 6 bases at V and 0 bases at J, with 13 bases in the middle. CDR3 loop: CASSSTGTSTDTQYF. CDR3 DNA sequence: TGTGCCAGTAGCTCAACGGGAACTAGCACAGATACGCAGTATTTT.

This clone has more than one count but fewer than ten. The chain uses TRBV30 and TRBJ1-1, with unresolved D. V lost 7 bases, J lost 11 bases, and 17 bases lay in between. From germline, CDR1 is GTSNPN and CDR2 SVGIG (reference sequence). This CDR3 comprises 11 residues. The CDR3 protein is CASEAGRGAFF. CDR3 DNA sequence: TGTGCCTCCGAGGCGGGGAGAGGTGCTTTCTTT.

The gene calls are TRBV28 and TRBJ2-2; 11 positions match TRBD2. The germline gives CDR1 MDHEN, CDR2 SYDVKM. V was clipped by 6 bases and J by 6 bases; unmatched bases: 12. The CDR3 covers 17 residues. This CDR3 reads CASRAPIGGLAAGELFF. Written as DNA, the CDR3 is TGTGCCAGCAGGGCCCCGATAGGGGGACTAGCGGCCGGGGAGCTGTTTTTT.

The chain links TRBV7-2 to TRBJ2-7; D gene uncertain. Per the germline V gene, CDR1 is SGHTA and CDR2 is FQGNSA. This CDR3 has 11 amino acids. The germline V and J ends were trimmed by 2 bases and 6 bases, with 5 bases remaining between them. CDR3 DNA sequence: TGTGCCAGCAGCTTATATTCCGAGCAGTACTTC. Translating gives CASSLYSEQYF.

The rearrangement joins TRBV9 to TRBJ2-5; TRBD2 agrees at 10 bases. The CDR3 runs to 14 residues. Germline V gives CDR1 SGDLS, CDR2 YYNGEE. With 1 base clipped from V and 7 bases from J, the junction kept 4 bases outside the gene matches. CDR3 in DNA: TGTGCCAGCAGCGTAAAAGCGGGAGGGGGGACCCAGTACTTC. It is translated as CASSVKAGGGTQYF.

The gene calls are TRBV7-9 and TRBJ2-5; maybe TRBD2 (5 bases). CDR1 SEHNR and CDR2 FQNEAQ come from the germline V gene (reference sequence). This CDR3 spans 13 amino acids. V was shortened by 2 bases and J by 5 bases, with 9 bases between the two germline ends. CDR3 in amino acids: CASSLIGGETQYF. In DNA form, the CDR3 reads TGTGCCAGCAGCTTAATAGGCGGGGAGACCCAGTACTTC.

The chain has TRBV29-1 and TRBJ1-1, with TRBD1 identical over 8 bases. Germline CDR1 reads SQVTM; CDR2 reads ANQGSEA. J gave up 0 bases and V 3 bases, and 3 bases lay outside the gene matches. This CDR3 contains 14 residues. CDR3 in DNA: TGCAGCGTTGACGGGACAGGCATGAACACTGAAGCTTTCTTT. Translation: CSVDGTGMNTEAFF.

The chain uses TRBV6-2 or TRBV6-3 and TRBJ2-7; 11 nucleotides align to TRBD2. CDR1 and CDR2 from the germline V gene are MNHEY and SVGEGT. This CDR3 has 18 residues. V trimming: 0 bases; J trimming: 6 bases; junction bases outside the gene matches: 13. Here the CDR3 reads CASSYSPTLAGGQGEQYF. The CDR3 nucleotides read TGTGCCAGCAGTTACTCCCCGACTTTAGCGGGGGGGCAAGGCGAGCAGTACTTC.

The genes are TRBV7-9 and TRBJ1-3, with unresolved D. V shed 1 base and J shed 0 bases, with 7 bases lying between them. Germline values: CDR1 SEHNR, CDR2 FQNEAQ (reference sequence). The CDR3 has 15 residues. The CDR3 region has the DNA TGTGCCAGCAGCTTAGGAGGGAGCTCTGGAAACACCATATATTTT. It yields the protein CASSLGGSSGNTIYF.

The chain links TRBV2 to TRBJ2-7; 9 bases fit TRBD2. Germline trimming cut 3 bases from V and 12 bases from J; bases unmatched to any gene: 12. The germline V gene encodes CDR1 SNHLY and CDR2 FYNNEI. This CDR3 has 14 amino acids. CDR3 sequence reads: CASSDGVGLANAYF. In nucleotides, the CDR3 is TGTGCCAGCAGTGATGGGGTGGGACTAGCTAACGCGTACTTC.

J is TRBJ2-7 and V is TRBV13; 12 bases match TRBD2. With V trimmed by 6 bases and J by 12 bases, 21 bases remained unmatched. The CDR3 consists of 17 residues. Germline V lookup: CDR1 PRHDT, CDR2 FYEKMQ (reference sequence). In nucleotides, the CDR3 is TGTGCCAGCAGTCAGAATACCCGGACTAGCGGGACCCACGGCGCGTACTTC. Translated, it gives CASSQNTRTSGTHGAYF.